This T cell receptor beta chain is from a study of OX40 agonist ivuxolimab in advanced cancers. Background on the study: Clinicians treated patients with ivuxolimab, an agonistic anti-OX40 (CD134) antibody. Study results and limitations: Clones of CD4+ and CD8+ blood T cells grew by week 6 at doses of 0.1 to 3.0 mg/kg.

Patients were excluded for autoimmune disease history or systemic immunosuppression. Blood sampling was done at baseline, cycle 4 day 1, and cycle 7 day 1. As concerns this clone: Its antigen is not known.

The V segment lost 2 bases and the J segment 3 bases; nucleotides outside the gene matches: 4. The CDR3 runs 15 residues. The germline V gene encodes CDR1 MNHNY and CDR2 SVGAGI (reference sequence). Some clones are missing from TCRdb's copy, which holds only in-frame ones; the method was immunoSEQ multiplex PCR. This sample yields about 100,000 clones, of which 90% are seen a single time; approximately 0.3% belongs to the top ten. The chain has TRBV6-6 and TRBJ1-1; 9 nucleotides match TRBD1. This TCR was recovered from an adult with an advanced solid tumor such as melanoma, head and neck, liver or kidney cancer. The input for sequencing was CD4+ or CD8+ T cells sorted from blood, taken in a trial of the OX40 agonist ivuxolimab. DNA for the CDR3: TGTGCCAGCAGTTACCCACAGGGGGCGGACACTGAAGCTTTCTTT. This encodes CASSYPQGADTEAFF.